This T cell receptor beta chain was profiled in a study of Graves' ophthalmopathy and Graves' hyperthyroidism. Amplified material comprised TCR beta CDR3 regions derived from RNA transcripts. HTBI-primed RT-PCR formed the first round, and a multiplex PCR formed the second. TCRdb reprocessed the multiplex PCR reads via MiXCR and lists one record per CDR3 protein. The profile shows hundreds of thousands of distinct CDR3 sequences, 20% to 25% of them singletons. V lost 10 bases and J 2 bases, leaving 15 bases between the germline ends. Germline V CDR1 and CDR2: MDHEN, SYDVKM. The CDR3 runs 13 residues. In its sample, this clonotype was seen many times.

The sequence was collected from a woman younger than 30 with stable Graves' hyperthyroidism. Some clones in this sample may be carry-over from other donors' samples. The sequenced material came from peripheral blood. J is TRBJ2-7 and V is TRBV28; a possible D gene is TRBD2 (6 bases). This chain's CDR3 is CATGTSNPYEQYF. CDR3 in DNA: TGTGCCACCGGGACTTCAAATCCCTACGAGCAGTACTTC. Filled out from reference TRBV28 and TRBJ2-7, the complete variable domain reads DVKVTQSSRYLVKRTGEKVFLECVQDMDHENMFWYRQDPGLGLRLIYFSYDVKMKEKGDIPEGYSVSREKKERFSLILESASTNQTSMYLCATGTSNPYEQYFGPGTRLTVT.